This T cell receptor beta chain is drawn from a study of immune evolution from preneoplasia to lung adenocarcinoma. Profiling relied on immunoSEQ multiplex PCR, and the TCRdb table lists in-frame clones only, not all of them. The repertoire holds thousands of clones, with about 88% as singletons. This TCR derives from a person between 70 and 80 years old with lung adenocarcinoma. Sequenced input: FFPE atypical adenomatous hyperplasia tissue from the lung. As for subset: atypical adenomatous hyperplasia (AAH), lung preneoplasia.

CDR3 sequence reads: CASSFLNTEAFF. CDR3 sequence (DNA): TGTGCCAGCAGTTTTCTAAACACTGAAGCTTTCTTT. This sequence joins TRBV27 and TRBJ1-1; D is unclear. This CDR3 is built from 12 residues. V lost 3 bases and J lost 2, with 4 bases in between. Germline V CDR1 and CDR2: MNHEY, SMNVEV (reference sequence).